What follows is one TCR beta chain and its context. The antigen remains unidentified. This sample includes further DNA sequences coding for the same CDR3. The data originate from a study of shared clonotypes between healthy human individuals. Study summary: Each donor had three CD4 naive, three CD4 memory, two CD8 naive and one CD8 memory plate.

The study, taken as a whole, reports: Sampling used blood alone; tissue repertoires probably differ.

Caucasian adults living in Nashville, Tennessee, provided all samples. The CDR3 consists of 13 residues. The V gene end was trimmed by 4 bases and the J gene end by 2 bases; junction bases not matched to a gene: 2. Germline V gene sequence: CDR1 SGHRS, CDR2 YFSETQ. Each sorted subset replicate got 200 ng genomic DNA, 30,000 or so genomes. Assay: immunoSEQ multiplex PCR; the TCRdb copy retains only in-frame clones and omits some. The sample has some 1.5 million clones, approximately 96% seen once. This sequence originates from a young man in good health. V gene TRBV5-1 combines with J gene TRBJ1-1; TRBD1 matches at 7 bases. Sequencing used naive CD4+ T cells sorted from blood. Described subset: CD45RA+ positively selected. CDR3 amino acids: CASSRDRNTEAFF. CDR3 in DNA: TGCGCCAGCAGCAGGGACAGAAACACTGAAGCTTTCTTT.